Presented here are 27 T cell receptor beta chains from one specimen sequenced in a study of memory CD8 T cells in hepatitis C reinfection. Time point described: late/post reinfection, 12 to 24 weeks after detection. Sorted cells were sequenced directly ex vivo without any in vitro expansion. The protocol was immunoSEQ multiplex PCR, while the TCRdb copy is restricted to in-frame clones and leaves out a portion. The table shows about 46,000 clones, with roughly 87% occurring only once. The specimen was naive CD8+ T cells sorted from blood. All receptors derive from a man between 18 and 29 years old with hepatitis C virus infection.

This chain connects TRBV11-2 to TRBJ1-2; possible D gene TRBD1, 6 bases. Germline-derived CDR1 and CDR2 are SGHAT and FQNNGV. Trimming removed 5 bases from V and 7 bases from J, with 26 bases in between. This CDR3 is 17 amino acids long. As DNA, the CDR3 is TGTGCCAGCAGCCCGCCAAGGATGGGCAGGGGAGTCTCTGGCTACACCTTC. Residues: CASSPPRMGRGVSGYTF.

The chain recombines TRBV29-1 with TRBJ2-1; 10 positions match TRBD2. The CDR3 length is 16 residues. V dropped 4 bases and J dropped 1; count of bases not matched to a gene: 7. Germline CDR1 reads SQVTM; CDR2 reads ANQGSEA. CDR3 DNA sequence: TGCAGCGTTGTCGAGCGGGGGGGCCGGTCCTACAATGAGCAGTTCTTC. Its translation: CSVVERGGRSYNEQFF.

This sequence joins TRBV5-1 and TRBJ1-1; no firm D call. The germline V gene encodes CDR1 SGHRS and CDR2 YFSETQ. The CDR3 is 14 residues long. V was trimmed by 0 bases and J by 4 bases, leaving 10 bases between them. The CDR3 spells CASSLEMGSTEAFF. The CDR3 coding sequence is TGCGCCAGCAGCTTGGAGATGGGGAGCACTGAAGCTTTCTTT.

The chain carries TRBV4-3 and TRBJ1-2, with D possibly TRBD1 on 5 matching bases. The CDR3 sequence is 15 residues long. The germline V and J ends were trimmed by 0 bases and 2 bases, with 10 bases remaining between them. Germline CDR1 and CDR2: LGHNA and YSLEER. CDR3 nucleotide sequence: TGCGCCAGCAGCCAAGAGGGGGGTATAAACTATGGCTACACCTTC. Residues: CASSQEGGINYGYTF.

The gene calls are TRBV6-5 and TRBJ1-5; 10 bases are a match to TRBD1. The CDR3 sequence is 15 residues long. The V gene end was trimmed by 5 bases and the J gene end by 5 bases; junction bases not matched to a gene: 6. Germline assignment: CDR1 MNHEY and CDR2 SVGAGI. The CDR3 DNA reads TGTGCCAGCAGTCCGACAGGGGGCGGAGATCAGCCCCAGCATTTT. Translated, it gives CASSPTGGGDQPQHF.

This chain links TRBV7-9 with TRBJ2-4; no firm D call. V gave up 5 bases and J gave up 0 bases, with 14 bases separating them. CDR1 and CDR2 from the germline V gene are SEHNR and FQNEAQ (reference sequence). The CDR3 has 16 amino acids. The CDR3 loop is CASSTTTGLAKNIQYF. As DNA, the CDR3 is TGTGCCAGCAGCACAACGACTGGTCTAGCCAAAAACATTCAGTACTTC. Complete variable domain (other parts from reference TRBV7-9 and TRBJ2-4): DTGVSQNPRHKITKRGQNVTFRCDPISEHNRLYWYRQTLGQGPEFLTYFQNEAQLEKSRLLSDRFSAERPKGSFSTLEIQRTEQGDSAMYLCASSTTTGLAKNIQYFGAGTRLSVL.

The chain employs TRBV11-2 and TRBJ1-6; 7 nucleotides match TRBD1. The CDR3 runs 14 residues. Germline V gives CDR1 SGHAT, CDR2 FQNNGV. V trimming: 1 base; J trimming: 9 bases; junction bases outside the gene matches: 3. The CDR3 DNA reads TGTGCCAGCAGCTTAGGGCAGGGGGTTTCACCCCTCCACTTT. It is translated as CASSLGQGVSPLHF.

This chain joins TRBV28 and TRBJ2-2, with 7 bases lining up with TRBD2. Germline-derived CDR1 and CDR2 are MDHEN and SYDVKM. V lost 4 bases, J lost 4 bases, and 18 bases stayed unmatched. The CDR3 is 19 residues long. The CDR3 nucleotides read TGTGCCAGCAGTTACCACGCCCGGACTAGTTTTCCTGCCACCGGGGAGCTGTTTTTT. Protein sequence: CASSYHARTSFPATGELFF.

This chain connects TRBV5-4 to TRBJ2-3; 11 nucleotides agree with TRBD2. Germline lookup yields CDR1 SGHNT and CDR2 YYREEE (reference sequence). V lost 0 bases, J lost 6 bases, and 6 bases stayed unmatched. The CDR3 spans 16 residues. CDR3 DNA sequence: TGTGCCAGCAGCTTGGCTTTTAGCGGGAGGGTGGATACGCAGTATTTT. This gives the protein CASSLAFSGRVDTQYF.

The rearrangement links TRBV15 to TRBJ1-6; no reliable D call. Germline V gene lookup returns CDR1 LNHNV and CDR2 YYDKDF (reference sequence). The V end lost 2 bases, the J end lost 5 bases, and 4 bases lay between the germline ends. This CDR3 is 13 amino acids long. The CDR3 nucleotides read TGTGCCACCAGCAGAACAGATAATTCACCCCTCCACTTT. Protein sequence: CATSRTDNSPLHF. Looking up the rest from reference TRBV15 and TRBJ1-6 gives the full variable domain: DAMVIQNPRYQVTQFGKPVTLSCSQTLNHNVMYWYQQKSSQAPKLLFHYYDKDFNNEADTPDNFQSRRPNTSFCFLDIRSPGLGDTAMYLCATSRTDNSPLHFGNGTRLTVT.

V is TRBV28 and J is TRBJ1-2; D ambiguous. The CDR3 sequence is 15 residues long. V was shortened by 7 bases and J by 3 bases, with 18 bases between the two germline ends. Per germline, CDR1 MDHEN and CDR2 SYDVKM. The CDR3 protein is CASKQFIDQDYGYTF. CDR3 bases: TGTGCCAGCAAACAGTTCATAGACCAGGACTATGGCTACACCTTC.

Notes on this clone: Relative to the germline gene, one junction end is altered; a read error may explain this. This rearrangement joins TRBV15 to TRBJ2-2; 8 bases are a match to TRBD2. Germline CDR1 is LNHNV and CDR2 is YYDKDF (reference sequence). The CDR3 runs to 17 residues. CDR3 nucleotides: TGTGCCGCCAGCAGAGATTTACTAGCGGCGAACACCGGGGAGCTGTTTTTT. Its protein is CAASRDLLAANTGELFF.

This clone was detected a few times. The gene calls are TRBV4-3 and TRBJ1-4; 7 bases agree with TRBD1. The V and J ends lost 1 base and 6 bases, in that order; junction bases with no gene match: 8. The CDR3 runs to 16 residues. The germline V gene encodes CDR1 LGHNA and CDR2 YSLEER. The chain's CDR3 is CASSQGELGTDEKLFF. CDR3 in DNA: TGCGCCAGCAGCCAAGGAGAACTCGGGACAGATGAAAAACTGTTTTTT.

This clone was seen only a few times. The chain recombines TRBV4-1 with TRBJ2-2; 10 bases align to TRBD2. Germline V CDR1 and CDR2: MGHRA, YSYEKL. The CDR3 extends over 15 amino acids. Trimming removed 3 bases from V and 8 bases from J; junction bases left unmatched: 6. This chain's CDR3 is CASSHQRGGGGELFF. In nucleotides, the CDR3 is TGCGCCAGCAGCCACCAGCGGGGGGGCGGTGGGGAGCTGTTTTTT.

J is TRBJ2-3 and V is TRBV30; 12 bases align to TRBD2. V shed 3 bases and J 6 bases; nucleotides not matched to a gene: 10. Germline values: CDR1 GTSNPN, CDR2 SVGIG (reference sequence). CDR3 length: 16 amino acids. CDR3 bases: TGTGCCTGGAGCCCCTCTAGCGGGGGGGCCGGGGATACGCAGTATTTT. Its translation: CAWSPSSGGAGDTQYF.

The chain carries TRBV29-1 and TRBJ2-5; 8 bases line up with TRBD2. The CDR3 loop spans 14 amino acids. Germline-derived CDR1 and CDR2 are SQVTM and ANQGSEA. Trimming removed 4 bases from V and 5 bases from J; junction bases left unmatched: 9. CDR3 coding DNA: TGCAGCGTTGTAATAGCGGGGTTTGGGGAGACCCAGTACTTC. Its protein product is CSVVIAGFGETQYF.

The rearrangement uses TRBV13 and TRBJ1-1; 7 bases fit TRBD1. CDR3 length: 15 amino acids. With V trimmed by 6 bases and J by 0 bases, 7 bases remained unmatched. Per the germline V gene, CDR1 is PRHDT and CDR2 is FYEKMQ (reference sequence). CDR3: CASSSQGDLNTEAFF. CDR3 nucleotides: TGTGCCAGCAGTTCCCAGGGGGACTTGAACACTGAAGCTTTCTTT.

The CDR3 DNA is TGTGCCAGCGGGATAAACAGGGAGGGAGATACGCAGTATTTT. Translated: CASGINREGDTQYF. V is TRBV27 and J is TRBJ2-3, with D possibly being TRBD2 (7 bases). Per germline, CDR1 MNHEY and CDR2 SMNVEV (reference sequence). The CDR3 sequence is 14 residues long. Between the trimmed V and J ends, which lost 8 bases and 5 bases, there was a span of 17 bases.

This chain connects TRBV7-9 to TRBJ2-5, with D possibly TRBD1 on 5 matching bases. The J call may be mistaken, given a closer DNA end match to TRBJ2-7. This CDR3 spans 15 amino acids. Per the germline V gene, CDR1 is SEHNR and CDR2 is FQNEAQ (reference sequence). CDR3 DNA: TGTGCCAGCAGCTATCCAGGGCAGAGTCGGAACGAGCAGTACTTC. It codes for CASSYPGQSRNEQYF.

The V gene is TRBV27, the J gene TRBJ2-3; 9 nucleotides line up with TRBD2. V was pared by 7 bases and J by 1 base, with 9 bases of the junction left unmatched. CDR1 is MNHEY and CDR2 is SMNVEV in the germline V gene (reference sequence). The CDR3 is 16 amino acids. CDR3 protein: CASNFIAGDGTDTQYF. The CDR3 DNA sequence: TGTGCCAGCAACTTCATAGCGGGAGATGGCACAGATACGCAGTATTTT.

V and J are TRBV4-1 and TRBJ1-1, with TRBD1 matching 8 bases. Germline V gene lookup returns CDR1 MGHRA and CDR2 YSYEKL. Trimming cost V 4 bases and J 4 bases; bases outside gene matches: 5. This CDR3 has 14 residues. The chain's CDR3 is CASSLEQGGTEAFF. CDR3 DNA: TGCGCCAGCAGCCTAGAACAGGGGGGCACTGAAGCTTTCTTT.

Only one count was recorded for this clone. CDR3 loop: CASSLPQEGTVNNEQFF. Here the CDR3 DNA reads TGTGCCAGCAGTTTACCCCAGGAGGGAACCGTCAACAATGAGCAGTTCTTC. The rearrangement joins TRBV28 to TRBJ2-1, with D possibly being TRBD2 (6 bases). Germline loops: CDR1 MDHEN, CDR2 SYDVKM. The V end was cut by 2 bases, the J end by 5 bases, with 19 bases between. The CDR3 extends over 17 amino acids. The whole variable domain, filled in from reference TRBV28 and TRBJ2-1, reads DVKVTQSSRYLVKRTGEKVFLECVQDMDHENMFWYRQDPGLGLRLIYFSYDVKMKEKGDIPEGYSVSREKKERFSLILESASTNQTSMYLCASSLPQEGTVNNEQFFGPGTRLTVL.

The gene calls are TRBV5-8 and TRBJ2-5; 8 nucleotides match TRBD1. After removal of 0 bases from V and 5 bases from J, the junction contained 3 bases not matched to a gene. This CDR3 has 14 amino acids. Germline V lookup: CDR1 SGHTS, CDR2 YDEGEE. As DNA, the CDR3 is TGTGCCAGCAGCTTGGGCAGGGGGCTGGAGACCCAGTACTTC. It translates to CASSLGRGLETQYF. Based on the CDR3 plus reference TRBV5-8 and TRBJ2-5, the full variable domain is EAGVTQSPTHLIKTRGQQATLRCSPISGHTSVYWYQQALGLGLQFLLWYDEGEERNRGNFPPRFSGRQFPNYSSELNVNALELEDSALYLCASSLGRGLETQYFGPGTRLLVL.

This rearrangement joins TRBV9 to TRBJ1-1; D is unresolved. Trimming took off 0 bases at V and 7 bases at J, with 7 bases between the two ends. The length of the CDR3 is 12 residues. Germline V lookup: CDR1 SGDLS, CDR2 YYNGEE. The CDR3 loop reads CASSVVGGEAFF. In DNA, the CDR3 is TGTGCCAGCAGCGTAGTCGGCGGTGAAGCTTTCTTT.

This chain connects TRBV11-2 to TRBJ2-7; D is perhaps TRBD2 (6 bases). The germline V gene has CDR1 SGHAT and CDR2 FQNNGV. The CDR3 has 13 amino acids. Trimming stripped 5 bases from V and 3 bases from J, with 11 bases between. DNA for the CDR3: TGTGCCAGCAGCCCCCCCGGGAGCTACGAGCAGTACTTC. Its translation: CASSPPGSYEQYF.

This chain's CDR3 is CASSLGGQGSDTQYF. The CDR3 nucleotides are TGCGCCAGCAGCTTGGGCGGACAGGGGTCAGATACGCAGTATTTT. The genes are TRBV5-1 and TRBJ2-3; 9 positions agree with TRBD1. CDR1 is SGHRS, CDR2 YFSETQ, per germline. The CDR3 extends over 15 amino acids. The V gene end was trimmed by 0 bases and the J gene end by 4 bases; junction bases not matched to a gene: 3.

This chain connects TRBV7-9 to TRBJ2-2, with 7 bases aligning to TRBD1. V shed 5 bases, J shed 1 base, and the junction held 7 bases outside the gene matches. Germline loops: CDR1 SEHNR, CDR2 FQNEAQ (reference sequence). There are 16 residues in the CDR3. CDR3 amino acids: CASSPTGVVNTGELFF. Written as DNA, the CDR3 is TGTGCCAGCAGCCCCACAGGGGTAGTGAACACCGGGGAGCTGTTTTTT.